The next 4 T cell receptor beta chains were all read from a single sample in a study of cytomegalovirus exposure and HLA in healthy donors. The PCR was carried out with 60 Vbeta primers and 13 Jbeta primers. The protocol was immunoSEQ multiplex PCR, while the TCRdb copy is restricted to in-frame clones and leaves out a portion. The profile shows 150,000 to 200,000 clones, roughly 65% of them singletons. Source material: PBMCs. The source is a man younger than 35 in good health and CMV-seropositive.

The genes are TRBV6-6 and TRBJ1-2; D is unclear. V was trimmed by 6 bases and J by 3 bases, leaving 14 bases between them. The CDR3 spans 14 residues. The V gene's germline CDR1 is MNHNY and CDR2 SVGAGI (reference sequence). CDR3 sequence: CASSPKAAYYGYTF. CDR3 DNA sequence: TGTGCCAGCAGCCCTAAAGCGGCTTACTATGGCTACACCTTC.

The chain has TRBV7-8 and TRBJ1-2; TRBD1 aligns across 8 bases. This CDR3 region has 13 residues. From germline, CDR1 is SGHVS and CDR2 FQNEAQ. Trimming cost V 3 bases and J 7 bases; bases outside gene matches: 4. CDR3 amino acids: CASSFGQGSGYTF. The CDR3 region has the DNA TGTGCCAGCAGCTTCGGACAGGGCTCTGGCTACACCTTC.

The V call is TRBV10-3, the J call TRBJ2-7, with TRBD1 identical over 10 bases. The CDR3 covers 14 residues. Germline lookup yields CDR1 ENHRY and CDR2 SYGVKD. The V gene end was trimmed by 5 bases and the J gene end by 2 bases; junction bases not matched to a gene: 3. DNA of the CDR3: TGTGCCATCAGTCAGGACAGGGGGACCTACGAGCAGTACGTC. Protein sequence: CAISQDRGTYEQYV.

CDR3 sequence reads: CASSPRDRGPPNTEAFF. The CDR3 DNA sequence: TGTGCCAGTAGTCCCCGTGACAGGGGCCCACCGAACACTGAAGCTTTCTTT. The chain links TRBV19 to TRBJ1-1; 8 nucleotides align to TRBD1. Germline trimming cut 5 bases from V and 1 base from J; bases unmatched to any gene: 12. CDR1 is LNHDA and CDR2 is SQIVND in the germline V gene (reference sequence). The CDR3 length is 17 residues.